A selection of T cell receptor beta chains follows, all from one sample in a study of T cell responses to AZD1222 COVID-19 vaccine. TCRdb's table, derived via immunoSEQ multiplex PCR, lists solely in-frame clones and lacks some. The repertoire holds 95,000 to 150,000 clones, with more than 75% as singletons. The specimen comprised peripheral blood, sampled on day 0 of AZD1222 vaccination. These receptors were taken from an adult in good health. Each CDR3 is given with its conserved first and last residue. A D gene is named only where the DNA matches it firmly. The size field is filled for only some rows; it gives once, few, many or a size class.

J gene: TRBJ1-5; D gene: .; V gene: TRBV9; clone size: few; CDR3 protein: CASSAVDSPNQPQHF; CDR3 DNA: TGTGCCAGCAGCGCCGTCGACAGTCCCAATCAGCCCCAGCATTTT
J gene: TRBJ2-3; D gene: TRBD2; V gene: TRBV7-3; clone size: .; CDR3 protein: CASSSTSGVTDTQYF; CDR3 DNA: TGTGCCAGCAGCTCTACTAGCGGAGTCACAGATACGCAGTATTTT
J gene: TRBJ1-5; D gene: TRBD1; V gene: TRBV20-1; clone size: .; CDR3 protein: CSASQTGWDVGNQPQHF; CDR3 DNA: TGCAGTGCCAGTCAGACAGGGTGGGACGTGGGCAATCAGCCCCAGCATTTT
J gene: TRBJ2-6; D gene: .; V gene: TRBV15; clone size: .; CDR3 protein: CATSRDGSGANVLTF; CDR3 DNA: TGTGCCACCAGCAGAGATGGCTCTGGGGCCAACGTCCTGACTTTC
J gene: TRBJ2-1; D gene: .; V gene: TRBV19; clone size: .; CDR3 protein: CASSIGSYNEQFF; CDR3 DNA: TGTGCCAGTAGTATTGGGAGCTACAATGAGCAGTTCTTC
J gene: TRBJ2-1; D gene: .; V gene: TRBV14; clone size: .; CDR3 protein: CASSQGDTRYNEQFF; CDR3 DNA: TGTGCCAGCAGCCAGGGGGACACCCGCTACAATGAGCAGTTCTTC
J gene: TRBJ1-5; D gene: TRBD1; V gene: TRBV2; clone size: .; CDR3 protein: CASSAGTGYQPQHF; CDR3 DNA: TGTGCCAGCAGTGCAGGGACAGGTTATCAGCCCCAGCATTTT
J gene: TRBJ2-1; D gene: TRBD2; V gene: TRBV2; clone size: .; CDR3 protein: CASSDDGGGLYNEQFF; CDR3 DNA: TGTGCCAGCAGTGACGATGGGGGGGGACTTTACAATGAGCAGTTCTTC
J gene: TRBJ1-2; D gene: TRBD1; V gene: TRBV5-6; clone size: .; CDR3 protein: CASSLGTGGPTFGYTF; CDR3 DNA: TGTGCCAGCAGCCTCGGGACAGGGGGACCAACTTTTGGCTACACCTTC
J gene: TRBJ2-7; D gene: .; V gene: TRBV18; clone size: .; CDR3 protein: CASSPPGGPEQYF; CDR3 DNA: TGTGCCAGCTCACCACCGGGGGGGCCCGAGCAGTACTTC
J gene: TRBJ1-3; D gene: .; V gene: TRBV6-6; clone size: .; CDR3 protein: CASSGPGLSSGNTIYF; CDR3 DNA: TGTGCCAGCAGTGGACCGGGTCTGTCGTCTGGAAACACCATATATTTT
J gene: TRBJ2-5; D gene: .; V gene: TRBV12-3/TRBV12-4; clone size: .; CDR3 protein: CASRSGMRETQYF; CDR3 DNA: TGTGCCAGCAGGTCGGGGATGAGGGAGACCCAGTACTTC
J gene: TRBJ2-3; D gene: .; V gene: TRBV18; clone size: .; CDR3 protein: CASSRLDTDTQYF; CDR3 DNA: TGTGCCAGCTCAAGGCTCGACACAGATACGCAGTATTTT
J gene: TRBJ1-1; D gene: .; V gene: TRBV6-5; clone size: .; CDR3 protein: CASSYGTEAFF; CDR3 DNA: TGTGCCAGCAGTTACGGGACTGAAGCTTTCTTT
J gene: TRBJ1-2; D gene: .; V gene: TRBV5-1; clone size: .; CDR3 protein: CASSSLQTGPYGYTF; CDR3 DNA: TGCGCCAGCAGCTCCCTACAGACAGGCCCCTATGGCTACACCTTC
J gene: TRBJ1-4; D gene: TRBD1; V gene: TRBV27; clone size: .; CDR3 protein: CASSLTRTGGLFF; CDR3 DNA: TGTGCCAGCAGTTTAACCAGGACAGGGGGACTGTTTTTT
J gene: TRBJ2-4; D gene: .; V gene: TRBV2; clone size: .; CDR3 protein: CASLLRGALDF; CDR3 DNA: TGTGCCAGCCTATTGAGGGGGGCTTTGGACTTC
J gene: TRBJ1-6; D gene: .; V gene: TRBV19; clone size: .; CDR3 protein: CASSIEFSGSLFNSPLHF; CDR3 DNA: TGTGCCAGTAGTATAGAGTTCAGCGGCAGTCTTTTTAATTCACCCCTCCACTTT
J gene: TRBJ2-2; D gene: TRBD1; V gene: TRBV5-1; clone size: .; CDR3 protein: CASRPGQGASGELFF; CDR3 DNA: TGCGCCAGCAGACCGGGACAGGGGGCCTCCGGGGAGCTGTTTTTT
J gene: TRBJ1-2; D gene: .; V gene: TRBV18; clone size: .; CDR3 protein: CASSPREGGYTF; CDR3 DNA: TGTGCCAGCTCGCCCCGTGAGGGCGGCTACACCTTC
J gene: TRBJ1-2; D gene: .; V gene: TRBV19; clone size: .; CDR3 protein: CATSWKGPKGYTF; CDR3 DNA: TGTGCCACCTCCTGGAAGGGGCCAAAAGGCTACACCTTC
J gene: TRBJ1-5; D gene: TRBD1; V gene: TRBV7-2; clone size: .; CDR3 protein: CASSLEQGTPQHF; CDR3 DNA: TGTGCCAGCAGCTTAGAACAGGGGACGCCCCAGCATTTT
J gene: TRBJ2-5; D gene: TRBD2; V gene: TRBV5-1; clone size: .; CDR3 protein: CASSLLAGGLETQYF; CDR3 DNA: TGCGCCAGCAGCCTCCTAGCGGGGGGGCTGGAGACCCAGTACTTC
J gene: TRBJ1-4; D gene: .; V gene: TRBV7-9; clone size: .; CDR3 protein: CASSLVGNEKLFF; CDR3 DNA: TGTGCCAGCAGCTTAGTTGGTAATGAAAAACTGTTTTTT
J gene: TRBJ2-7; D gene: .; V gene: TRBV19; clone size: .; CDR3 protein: CASSMAQAGAGNEQYF; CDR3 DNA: TGTGCCAGTAGTATGGCCCAAGCAGGGGCGGGAAACGAGCAGTACTTC
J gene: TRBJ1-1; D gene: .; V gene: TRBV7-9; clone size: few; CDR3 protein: CASSLATPRTEAFF; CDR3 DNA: TGTGCCAGCAGCTTAGCGACACCTAGGACTGAAGCTTTCTTT
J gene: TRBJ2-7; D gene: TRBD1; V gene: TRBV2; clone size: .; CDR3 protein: CASREGQGYTYEQYF; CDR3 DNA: TGTGCCAGCAGAGAGGGACAGGGGTATACCTACGAGCAGTACTTC
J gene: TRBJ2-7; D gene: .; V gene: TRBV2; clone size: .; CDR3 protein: CASSDGQGSYEQYF; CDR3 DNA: TGTGCCAGCAGTGACGGGCAGGGATCCTACGAGCAGTACTTC
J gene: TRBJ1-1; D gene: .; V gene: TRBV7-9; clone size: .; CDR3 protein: CASSRTGTSDEAFF; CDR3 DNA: TGTGCCAGCAGCCGGACCGGGACTTCAGATGAAGCTTTCTTT
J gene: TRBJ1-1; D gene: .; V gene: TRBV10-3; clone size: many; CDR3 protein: CAISQGNTEAFF; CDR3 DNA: TGTGCCATCTCGCAGGGGAACACTGAAGCTTTCTTT
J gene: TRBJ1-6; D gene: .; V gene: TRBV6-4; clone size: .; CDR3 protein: CASRDESINSPLHF; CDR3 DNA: TGTGCCAGCAGGGACGAGTCTATTAATTCACCCCTCCACTTT
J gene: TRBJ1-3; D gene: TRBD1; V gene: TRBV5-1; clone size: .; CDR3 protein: CASSLAQGAGNTIYF; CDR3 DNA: TGCGCCAGCAGCTTGGCCCAGGGGGCTGGAAACACCATATATTTT
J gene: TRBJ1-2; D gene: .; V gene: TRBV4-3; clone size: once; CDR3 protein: CASSQDYGESYGYTF; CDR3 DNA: TGCGCCAGCAGCCAAGATTACGGCGAAAGCTATGGCTACACCTTC
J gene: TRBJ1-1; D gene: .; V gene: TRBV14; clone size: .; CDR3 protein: CASSPRTGLGTEAFF; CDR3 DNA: TGTGCCAGCAGCCCAAGGACGGGGCTTGGGACTGAAGCTTTCTTT
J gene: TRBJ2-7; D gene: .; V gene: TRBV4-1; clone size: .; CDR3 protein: CASSQWGSSYEQYF; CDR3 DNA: TGCGCCAGCAGCCAATGGGGGAGCTCCTACGAGCAGTACTTC
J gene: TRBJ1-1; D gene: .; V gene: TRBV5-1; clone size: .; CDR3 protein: CASNPGGDLTEAFF; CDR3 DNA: TGCGCCAGCAACCCGGGGGGCGACCTCACTGAAGCTTTCTTT
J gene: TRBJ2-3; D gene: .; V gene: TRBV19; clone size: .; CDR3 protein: CASSTTPADTQYF; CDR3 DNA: TGTGCCAGTAGTACCACCCCGGCGGATACGCAGTATTTT
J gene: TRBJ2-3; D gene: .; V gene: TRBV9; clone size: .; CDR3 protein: CASSVATRSFTDTQYF; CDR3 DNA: TGTGCCAGCAGCGTAGCTACGAGGAGCTTCACAGATACGCAGTATTTT
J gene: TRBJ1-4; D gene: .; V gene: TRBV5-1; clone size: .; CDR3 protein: CASSPLRGINEKLFF; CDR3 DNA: TGCGCCAGCAGCCCCTTGCGGGGGATTAATGAAAAACTGTTTTTT
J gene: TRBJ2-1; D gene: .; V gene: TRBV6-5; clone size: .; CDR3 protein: CARTPPKRPEQFF; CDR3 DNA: TGTGCCAGGACCCCCCCTAAGCGGCCTGAGCAGTTCTTC
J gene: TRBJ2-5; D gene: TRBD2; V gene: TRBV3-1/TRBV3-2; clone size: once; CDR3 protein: CASSQLGAGGQETQYF; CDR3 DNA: TGTGCCAGCAGCCAGTTGGGAGCGGGGGGACAAGAGACCCAGTACTTC
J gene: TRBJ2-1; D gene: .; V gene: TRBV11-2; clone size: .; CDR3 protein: CASSFGWGVYNEQFF; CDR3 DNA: TGTGCCAGCAGCTTCGGGTGGGGAGTCTACAATGAGCAGTTCTTC
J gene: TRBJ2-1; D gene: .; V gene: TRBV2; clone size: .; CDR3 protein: CASKGGLGSYNEQFF; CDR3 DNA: TGTGCCAGCAAAGGAGGCTTAGGCTCCTACAATGAGCAGTTCTTC
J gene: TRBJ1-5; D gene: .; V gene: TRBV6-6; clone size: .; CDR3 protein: CATIGVGDGNQPQHF; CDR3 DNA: TGTGCCACCATTGGCGTGGGGGACGGCAATCAGCCCCAGCATTTT
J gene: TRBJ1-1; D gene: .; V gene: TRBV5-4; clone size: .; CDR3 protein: CASSTYRALMNTEAFF; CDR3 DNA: TGTGCCAGCAGTACTTACAGGGCGCTGATGAACACTGAAGCTTTCTTT
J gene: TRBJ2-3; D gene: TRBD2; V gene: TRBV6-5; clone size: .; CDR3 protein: CASKASGGNTDTQYF; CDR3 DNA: TGTGCCAGCAAGGCTAGCGGGGGGAACACAGATACGCAGTATTTT
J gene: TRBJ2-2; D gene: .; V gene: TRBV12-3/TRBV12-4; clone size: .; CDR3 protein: CASSLVRDTPLFF; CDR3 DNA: TGTGCCAGCAGTTTGGTACGGGATACCCCCCTGTTTTTT
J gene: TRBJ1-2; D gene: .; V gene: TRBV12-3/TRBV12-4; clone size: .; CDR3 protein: CASSNRVNYGYTF; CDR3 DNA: TGTGCCAGCAGCAACAGGGTTAACTATGGCTACACCTTC
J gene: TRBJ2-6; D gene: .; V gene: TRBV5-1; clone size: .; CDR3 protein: CASSLGQTGANVLTF; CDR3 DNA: TGCGCCAGCAGCTTGGGACAGACTGGGGCCAACGTCCTGACTTTC
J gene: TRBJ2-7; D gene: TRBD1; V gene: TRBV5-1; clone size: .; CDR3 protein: CASSFFSPTIPGQKSSYEQYF; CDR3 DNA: TGCGCCAGCAGCTTCTTTTCACCTACAATTCCGGGACAGAAGAGCTCCTACGAGCAGTACTTC
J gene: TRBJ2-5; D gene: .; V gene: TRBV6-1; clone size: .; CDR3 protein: CASSEVAEYQETQYF; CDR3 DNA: TGTGCCAGCAGTGAAGTAGCAGAGTACCAAGAGACCCAGTACTTC
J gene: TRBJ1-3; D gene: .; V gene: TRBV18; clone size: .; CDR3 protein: CASSPGEGNTIYF; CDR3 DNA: TGTGCCAGCTCCCCAGGCGAAGGAAACACCATATATTTT
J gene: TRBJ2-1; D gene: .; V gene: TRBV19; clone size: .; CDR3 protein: CASSIGLNYNEQFF; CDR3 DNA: TGTGCCAGTAGTATCGGCCTAAACTACAATGAGCAGTTCTTC
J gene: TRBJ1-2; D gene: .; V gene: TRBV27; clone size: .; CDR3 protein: CASSLYSPEYGYTF; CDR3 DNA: TGTGCCAGCAGTTTATATTCCCCGGAGTATGGCTACACCTTC
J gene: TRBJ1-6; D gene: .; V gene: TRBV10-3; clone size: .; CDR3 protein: CAISQSYNSPLHF; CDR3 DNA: TGTGCCATCAGCCAGAGTTATAATTCACCCCTCCACTTT
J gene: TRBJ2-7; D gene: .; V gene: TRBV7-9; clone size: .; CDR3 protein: CASVGLGVGEQYF; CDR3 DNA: TGTGCCAGCGTCGGTCTGGGGGTTGGCGAGCAGTACTTC
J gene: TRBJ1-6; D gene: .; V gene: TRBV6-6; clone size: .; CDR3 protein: CASSTIGRQSSPLHF; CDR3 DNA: TGTGCCAGCAGTACGATCGGACGACAAAGTTCACCCCTCCACTTT
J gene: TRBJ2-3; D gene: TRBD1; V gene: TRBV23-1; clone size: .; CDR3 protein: CASMGTATDTQYF; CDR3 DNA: TGCGCCAGCATGGGGACAGCCACAGATACGCAGTATTTT
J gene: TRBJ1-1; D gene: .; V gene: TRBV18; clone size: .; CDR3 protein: CASSRDQQYEAFF; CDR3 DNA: TGTGCCAGCTCGCGCGATCAGCAATATGAAGCTTTCTTT